This T cell receptor beta chain was sequenced during a study of T-cell reconstitution after alpha-beta-depleted transplantation in children. Study results and limitations: At one year after transplant, newly produced T cells mostly accounted for T-cell counts and diversity. Two months or so post-transplant, alpha-beta T cells reportedly derived from several hundred expanded graft clones.

There are many counts of this clonotype. Its matching antigen is unknown. It was with unique molecular identifiers that the TCRbeta library was prepared. TCRdb recomputed calls from the PCR reads with MiXCR, one row per CDR3 protein. The table shows approximately 85,000 distinct CDR3 sequences, with about 16% occurring only once. Germline CDR1 and CDR2: LNHDA and SQIVND (reference sequence). Trimming shortened V by 8 bases and J by 4 bases, and 14 bases separated the two germline ends. The CDR3 sequence is 14 residues long. This TCR came from a male patient aged 2-15 years who had a stem cell transplant for acute lymphoblastic leukemia, so the T cells may come from the graft donor. Sequencing used PBMCs, mostly from graft donor cells, obtained 180 days after TCRalphabeta/CD19-depleted stem cell transplant. J is TRBJ2-2 and V is TRBV19; weak D call: TRBD1 (8 bases). The CDR3: CASEDREGTGELFF. DNA for the CDR3: TGTGCCAGTGAGGACAGGGAGGGCACCGGGGAGCTGTTTTTT.